This paragraph covers one T cell receptor (beta chain) sequence. The data are from a study of cytomegalovirus exposure and HLA in healthy donors. Amplification used 60 Vbeta primers and 13 Jbeta primers. TCRdb's table, derived via immunoSEQ multiplex PCR, lists solely in-frame clones and lacks some. The table for this sample gives 100,000 to 150,000 clones. V lost 2 bases and J 6 bases, leaving 16 bases between the germline ends. Per the germline V gene, CDR1 is MNHEY and CDR2 is SVGAGI. The CDR3 is made up of 16 amino acids. Sequencing was done on a sample of PBMCs. The chain has TRBV6-5 and TRBJ1-4; D might be TRBD1 (5 bases). This TCR was recovered from a woman in her thirties or forties in good health and CMV-seropositive. The CDR3, as DNA: TGTGCCAGCAGTTACGGGCAGGGTCGGCTTGATGAAAAACTGTTTTTT. Encoded protein: CASSYGQGRLDEKLFF.